This TCR beta chain was captured in a study of tumor-infiltrating lymphocytes in oesophageal squamous cell carcinoma. As to this clonotype: At one of its ends the junction is not consistent with the germline gene, which may arise from a read error.

TCRdb fed the PCR reads into MiXCR, producing one record per CDR3 protein. Counted here are just over 15,000 distinct CDR3 sequences, around 46% occurring once; the ten biggest clones make up about a sixth. This CDR3 has 16 residues. From germline, CDR1 is SGHVS and CDR2 FNYEAQ. The sequenced sample was esophageal tumor tissue. The TCR sequence derives from a male donor with esophageal squamous cell carcinoma. V usage is TRBV7-6 and J usage is TRBJ2-1, with 10 nucleotides matching TRBD1. The DNA for the CDR3 is TGTGCCAGCGGAAACGGGGACAGGGGTTTTTGGGAGACCCAGTACTTT. It translates to CASGNGDRGFWETQYF.